The following is a TCR beta chain sequence with its context. Libraries were prepared by immunoSEQ multiplex PCR; TCRdb keeps only in-frame clonotypes and omits some of them. This sample has 600,000 to 900,000 clones, with approximately 85% found just once. These data belong to a study of shared T cell receptors in the human thymus. These same records also appear under a second study, on human thymus T cells.

This clonotype originated in a girl less than two years old with a congenital heart defect. Sequencing was done on a sample of thymocytes.

CDR3 loop: CASSQDGRRGRKLFF. The CDR3 nucleotides read TGTGCCAGCAGCCAAGATGGGCGGAGGGGTCGAAAACTGTTTTTT. The V and J genes are TRBV6-1 and TRBJ1-4, with D maybe TRBD1 (5 bases). Germline-derived CDR1 and CDR2 are MNHNS and SASEGT. V lost 6 bases to trimming and J lost 10 bases, with 21 bases between them. This CDR3 has 15 amino acids.